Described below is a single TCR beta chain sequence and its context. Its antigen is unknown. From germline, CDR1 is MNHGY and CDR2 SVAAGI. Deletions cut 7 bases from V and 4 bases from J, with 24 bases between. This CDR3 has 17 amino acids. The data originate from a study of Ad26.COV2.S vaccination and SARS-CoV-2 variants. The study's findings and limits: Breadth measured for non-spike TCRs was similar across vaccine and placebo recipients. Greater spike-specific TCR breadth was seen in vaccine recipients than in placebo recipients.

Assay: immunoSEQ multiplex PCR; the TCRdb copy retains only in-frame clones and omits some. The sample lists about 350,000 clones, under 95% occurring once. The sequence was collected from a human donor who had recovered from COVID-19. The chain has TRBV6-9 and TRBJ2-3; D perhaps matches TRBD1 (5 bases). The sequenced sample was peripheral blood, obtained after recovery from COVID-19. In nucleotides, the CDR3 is TGTGCCAGCAAGGGCTCGCAATTGGGGCGATCCGCAGATACGCAGTATTTT. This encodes CASKGSQLGRSADTQYF.